This entry describes one T cell receptor beta chain. The data were produced by immunoSEQ multiplex PCR, yet TCRdb's version contains in-frame clones alone and is incomplete. The sample shows some 63,000 clones, around 89% of them seen only once. The data were taken from a study of cytomegalovirus exposure and HLA in healthy donors. The V gene's germline CDR1 is SQVTM and CDR2 ANQGSEA. The CDR3 is 11 amino acids. V was clipped by 7 bases and J by 7 bases, with 13 bases between them. The TCR comes from a woman between 18 and 30 years old in good health and CMV-seronegative. Sequenced sample: PBMCs. V is TRBV29-1 and J is TRBJ1-1; unclear D gene. The CDR3 protein is CSAEERSEAFF. In DNA form, the CDR3 reads TGCAGCGCAGAAGAAAGGAGTGAAGCTTTCTTT.